These T cell receptor beta chains were read from a single sample in a study of Ad26.COV2.S vaccination and SARS-CoV-2 variants. Measured with immunoSEQ multiplex PCR; TCRdb has only the in-frame clones, and not every one. The repertoire has about 480,000 clones, around 90% of them found once; the top ten carry roughly 13%. The material was peripheral blood, obtained in a trial of Ad26.COV2.S vaccine versus placebo. The receptors were gathered from a person between 18 and 59 years old who received the Ad26.COV2.S COVID-19 vaccine or a placebo. Each CDR3 is given with its conserved first and last residue. D genes are given only for firm matches. Rows give clone size only sometimes, using once, few, many, or a class for an expanded clone.

D gene: TRBD1
V gene: TRBV13
J gene: TRBJ2-7
clone size: NA
CDR3 DNA: TGTGCCAGCAGCGTAAATCCAGGGGGCGCGTACGAGCAGTACTTC
CDR3 protein: CASSVNPGGAYEQYF

D gene: TRBD2
V gene: TRBV29-1
J gene: TRBJ2-5
clone size: NA
CDR3 DNA: TGCAGCGTTGTTCGCGGGAGGTCGCGGGAGACCCAGTACTTC
CDR3 protein: CSVVRGRSRETQYF

D gene: TRBD1
V gene: TRBV15
J gene: TRBJ2-4
clone size: NA
CDR3 DNA: TGTGCCACCAGCAGGGAAGGGACAGGGGTCGAAAACATTCAGTACTTC
CDR3 protein: CATSREGTGVENIQYF

D gene: TRBD1
V gene: TRBV29-1
J gene: TRBJ1-1
clone size: NA
CDR3 DNA: TGCAGCGTTAACAGGGGGGTTGGTACTGAAGCTTTCTTT
CDR3 protein: CSVNRGVGTEAFF

D gene: NA
V gene: TRBV7-9
J gene: TRBJ2-3
clone size: NA
CDR3 DNA: TGTGCCAGCAGCTTCGGGAGCAGGAGCTCGGATACGCAGTATTTT
CDR3 protein: CASSFGSRSSDTQYF

D gene: TRBD1
V gene: TRBV2
J gene: TRBJ1-2
clone size: once
CDR3 DNA: TGTGCCAGCAGTGACCGGACAGGAAGGCCTTTTGGCTATGGCTACACCTTC
CDR3 protein: CASSDRTGRPFGYGYTF

D gene: NA
V gene: TRBV7-8
J gene: TRBJ2-1
clone size: NA
CDR3 DNA: TGTGCCAGCAGCCCTAAGGTTGAGCAGTTCTTC
CDR3 protein: CASSPKVEQFF

D gene: NA
V gene: TRBV5-4
J gene: TRBJ2-2
clone size: NA
CDR3 DNA: TGTGCCAGCAGCTTGAACCCCCGAGGGGCCGGGGAGCTGTTTTTT
CDR3 protein: CASSLNPRGAGELFF

D gene: NA
V gene: TRBV12-3/TRBV12-4
J gene: TRBJ2-7
clone size: NA
CDR3 DNA: TGTGCCAGCAGTTTTCGAAGCTACCCCGAGCAGTACTTC
CDR3 protein: CASSFRSYPEQYF

D gene: NA
V gene: TRBV4-2
J gene: TRBJ1-2
clone size: few
CDR3 DNA: TGTGCCAGCAGCCAAGCGGAGGGTATTGACGGTGGATATGGCTACACCTTC
CDR3 protein: CASSQAEGIDGGYGYTF

D gene: TRBD1
V gene: TRBV9
J gene: TRBJ1-3
clone size: NA
CDR3 DNA: TGTGCCAGCAGTTCACAGGGGGCTTCTGGAAACACCATATATTTT
CDR3 protein: CASSSQGASGNTIYF

D gene: TRBD2
V gene: TRBV5-6
J gene: TRBJ2-3
clone size: NA
CDR3 DNA: TGTGCCAGCACTTGGACTAGCGGGAGTGATACGCAGTATTTT
CDR3 protein: CASTWTSGSDTQYF

D gene: TRBD2
V gene: TRBV7-2
J gene: TRBJ2-2
clone size: NA
CDR3 DNA: TGTGCCAGCAGCTTCCGGGGGACTAGCGGACACACCGGGGAGCTGTTTTTT
CDR3 protein: CASSFRGTSGHTGELFF

D gene: NA
V gene: TRBV9
J gene: TRBJ2-7
clone size: NA
CDR3 DNA: TGTGCCAGCAGCGTAGCCTCCAAGGCAGGGCCGGGCGAGCAGTACTTC
CDR3 protein: CASSVASKAGPGEQYF

D gene: NA
V gene: TRBV6-6
J gene: TRBJ2-5
clone size: NA
CDR3 DNA: TGTGCCAGCAGTTACTCGCTTAGAGAGACCCAGTACTTC
CDR3 protein: CASSYSLRETQYF

D gene: TRBD1
V gene: TRBV27
J gene: TRBJ1-2
clone size: NA
CDR3 DNA: TGTGCCAGCAGTTTAGCCCCGGGACAGGGTAACTATGGCTACACCTTC
CDR3 protein: CASSLAPGQGNYGYTF

D gene: NA
V gene: TRBV11-3
J gene: TRBJ2-3
clone size: NA
CDR3 DNA: TGTGCCAGCAGCTTAGCGGGACGCACAGATACGCAGTATTTT
CDR3 protein: CASSLAGRTDTQYF

D gene: NA
V gene: TRBV4-3
J gene: TRBJ2-1
clone size: NA
CDR3 DNA: TGCGCCAGCAGCCTCTCACAGGGCCGCGAAGAGCAGTTCTTC
CDR3 protein: CASSLSQGREEQFF

D gene: TRBD1
V gene: TRBV5-1
J gene: TRBJ1-2
clone size: NA
CDR3 DNA: TGCGCCAGCAGCGGGGGACAGACGAACTATGGCTACACCTTC
CDR3 protein: CASSGGQTNYGYTF

D gene: NA
V gene: TRBV5-1
J gene: TRBJ1-1
clone size: NA
CDR3 DNA: TGCGCCAGCAGATCTCAGACCGGGGATGAAGCTTTCTTT
CDR3 protein: CASRSQTGDEAFF

D gene: NA
V gene: TRBV6-1
J gene: TRBJ2-7
clone size: NA
CDR3 DNA: TGTGCCAGCAGTGACGGGCGAGGGACCTACGAGCAGTACTTC
CDR3 protein: CASSDGRGTYEQYF

D gene: NA
V gene: TRBV10-3
J gene: TRBJ2-7
clone size: NA
CDR3 DNA: TGTGCCATCAGCCAGGGCGCCTACGAGCAGTACTTC
CDR3 protein: CAISQGAYEQYF

D gene: NA
V gene: TRBV28
J gene: TRBJ2-7
clone size: NA
CDR3 DNA: TGTGCCAGCAGCCTCCCGGGCAGGCTTTACGAGCAGTACTTC
CDR3 protein: CASSLPGRLYEQYF

D gene: TRBD2
V gene: TRBV5-1
J gene: TRBJ2-1
clone size: NA
CDR3 DNA: TGCGCCAGCAGCTTAGGGACTAGCGGTTACAATGAGCAGTTCTTC
CDR3 protein: CASSLGTSGYNEQFF

D gene: TRBD1
V gene: TRBV19
J gene: TRBJ2-5
clone size: NA
CDR3 DNA: TGTGCCAGTAGGAACAGGGGCGCCCGGGAGACCCAGTACTTC
CDR3 protein: CASRNRGARETQYF

D gene: NA
V gene: TRBV12-3/TRBV12-4
J gene: TRBJ1-6
clone size: few
CDR3 DNA: TGTGCCAGCAGTTTCAATAATTCACCCCTCCACTTT
CDR3 protein: CASSFNNSPLHF

D gene: NA
V gene: TRBV7-2
J gene: TRBJ2-1
clone size: NA
CDR3 DNA: TGTGCCAGCAGCTTAGGCTCGGGCCTATCGGATGAGCAGTTCTTC
CDR3 protein: CASSLGSGLSDEQFF

D gene: NA
V gene: TRBV19
J gene: TRBJ2-1
clone size: NA
CDR3 DNA: TGTGCCAGCAGTGCGTCGCGGGGCAATGAGCAGTTCTTC
CDR3 protein: CASSASRGNEQFF